This TCR beta chain is drawn from a study of blood T cell repertoires in COVID-19 (dated by TCRdb to about 2020). About the study as a whole: The collaborator samples originated in the United States, Italy and Spain and spanned the acute and convalescent phases of COVID-19. The material from the prospective study consisted of cDNA or gDNA derived from T cells, B-cell-depleted T cells, or PBMCs. Subjects who had been exposed to COVID-19, were actively infected with it, or had recovered from it provided the deeply sampled blood TCRbeta repertoires that made up the dataset. The repertoires were made available in a free public database intended to serve as a resource for research on the immune response to SARS-CoV-2. The samples were drawn from two sources: the first 160 participants of the ongoing ImmuneRACE study, and fewer than 1,500 subjects contributed by 6 global collaborators. Sample metadata almost always included a de-identified subject ID, COVID-19 status, age in years and sex. Where HLA class I and class II types were available, the types were taken from metadata supplied by the sample provider, not from assay-based typing.

TCRbeta CDR3 regions were amplified from genomic DNA by means of the immunoSEQ Assay, a bias-controlled multiplex PCR. Under the source paper's analysis protocol: Within the assay, amplification of reference gene primers was used to estimate how many nucleated cells each sample contained. To quantify the absolute abundance of each unique TCRbeta CDR3 rearrangement, sequence reads were collapsed and filtered. For each sample, productive Simpson clonality was calculated as the square root of Simpson's diversity index across productive rearrangements. TCRdb's version of the immuneACCESS table is confined to in-frame rearrangements and falls short of the full clone set. An unresolved V gene accounts for under half of the shortfall where checked; the remainder is of unknown origin. The V and J calls and the clone size are those of that table, but D and trimming were determined from the DNA. This sample lists 140,000 to 150,000 clones; roughly 90% were detected once. Around 4.2% of the sample belongs to the ten largest clones.

As to this clone: Its antigen remains undetermined. No quality values exist for individual bases; no much larger clone is one base distant.

Here is what the overall study found, with its caveats: The amount of clinical and demographic metadata varied by source and participant and was provided uncurated.

Participants in the prospective study were enrolled through a virtual design, were aged about 18 to 100 years, and lived in roughly 24 United States geographic areas. In the prospective study, participants were assigned to cohorts based on the clinical history participants reported in a screening survey and a study questionnaire. Recovered participants in ImmuneRACE Cohort 3 were defined by two consecutive negative NP/OP PCR tests, clearance by a healthcare professional, or resolution of symptoms. Mobile phlebotomists in the prospective study collected whole blood, serum and a nasopharyngeal or oropharyngeal swab from every participant. Participants in the prospective study had the option to provide additional blood draws and questionnaires over a roughly two-month period. Prospective study blood samples were shipped either frozen or at room temperature before DNA extraction. The CDR3 has 14 amino acids, counting the end cysteine and phenylalanine. The only DNA kept is the CDR3, 42 bases in frame from the first base. CDR1 and CDR2, per the germline V gene, are MDHEN and SYDVKM. Trimming at the junction amounts to 5 bases on V and 6 bases on J, and the germline ends lie 16 bases apart.

Rearrangement joined TRBV28 to TRBJ1-2; a tentative D match to TRBD1 spans 6 bases. Sequencing input: PBMCs or T cells enriched from blood (not recorded which). The receptor was isolated from a man aged 50 to 60 who had recovered from COVID-19. The CDR3 protein is CASSPPGGANGYTF. In nucleotide form, the sequence is TGTGCCAGCAGTCCCCCGGGGGGGGCTAATGGCTACACCTTC.